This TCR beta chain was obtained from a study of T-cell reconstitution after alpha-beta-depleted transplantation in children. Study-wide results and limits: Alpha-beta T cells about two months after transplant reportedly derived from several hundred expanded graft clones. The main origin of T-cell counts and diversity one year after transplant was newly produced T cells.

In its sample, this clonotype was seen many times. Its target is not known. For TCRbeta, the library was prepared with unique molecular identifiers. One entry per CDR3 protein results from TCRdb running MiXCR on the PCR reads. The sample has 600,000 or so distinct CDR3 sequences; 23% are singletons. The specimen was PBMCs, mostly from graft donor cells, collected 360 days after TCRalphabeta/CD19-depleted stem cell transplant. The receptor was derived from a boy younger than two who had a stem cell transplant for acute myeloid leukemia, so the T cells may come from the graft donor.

Here the CDR3 reads CATSRGLAIDEQFF. The DNA for the CDR3 is TGTGCCACCAGCAGAGGACTAGCGATCGATGAGCAGTTCTTC. This rearrangement joins TRBV15 to TRBJ2-1; 8 bases align to TRBD2. CDR3 length equals 14 residues. Germline CDR1 is LNHNV and CDR2 is YYDKDF (reference sequence). Trimming took 1 base from V and 8 from J; bases not matched to a gene: 4.